This section outlines one TCR beta chain sequence together with its context. Its specificity is not known. The germline V gene has CDR1 MNHEY and CDR2 SVGEGT. V lost 8 bases and J 2 bases, leaving 9 bases between the germline ends. This CDR3 is built from 12 residues. Using its own MiXCR run on the 5' RACE reads, TCRdb lists one record per CDR3 protein. The sample shows about 350,000 distinct CDR3 sequences, roughly 15% of them seen only once. These data come from a study of T-cell memory formation after mild COVID-19. General observations from the study: Of the contracting clones, CD4+ ones lay mainly in CM and EM, and CD8+ ones in EMRA. Whether day 37 second-wave clones are SARS-CoV-2-specific was not confirmed.

The source of this sequence is a man in his late teens or twenties who had mild COVID-19 (a few samples of this study predate the infection). Cell type and time point are not known. The chain is built from TRBV6-2 or TRBV6-3 and TRBJ1-2; D ambiguous. The sequencing sample was made of PBMCs or a T cell subset sorted from them (not recorded which). The CDR3, as DNA: TGTGCCAGCGGTAACGGAAACTATGGCTACACCTTC. Residues: CASGNGNYGYTF.